This paragraph covers one T cell receptor (beta chain) sequence. The antigen is not known. This sample was taken from a study of CD8 T cells in ankylosing spondylitis. Notes on the study in general: Seemingly distinctive of ankylosing spondylitis blood was a TCR beta motif formed by eight highly homologous variants. Reported data indicate significant enrichment of disease-linked clones within matched ankylosing spondylitis synovial fluid. The authors found the disease-linked clones to be CD8+ and relatively rare in peripheral blood.

V gave up 4 bases and J gave up 4 bases, with 18 bases separating them. Germline V gene lookup returns CDR1 SGHRS and CDR2 YFSETQ. CDR3 length equals 15 residues. For TCR beta, libraries came from quantitative 5'-RACE with molecular barcodes. TCRdb re-called the 5' RACE reads with MiXCR, one entry per CDR3 protein. The sample records about 250,000 distinct CDR3 sequences, roughly a third being singletons. Material for sequencing was blood, either unsorted or a sorted T cell fraction (not recorded which). The chain uses TRBV5-1 and TRBJ2-7; D might be TRBD1 (6 bases). The TCR was taken from a male donor with ankylosing spondylitis or in good health (not recorded which). CDR3 region: CASSTGRTVFYEQYF. Written as DNA, the CDR3 is TGCGCCAGCAGCACTGGGCGGACAGTTTTTTACGAGCAGTACTTC.